This T cell receptor beta chain originates from a study of T cell responses to AZD1222 COVID-19 vaccine. Details on this clone: Its target is unknown.

The study's findings and limits: Possibly, clonal diversity was underestimated; donors were largely white British and included more females.

Method: immunoSEQ multiplex PCR; TCRdb's copy keeps in-frame clones and lacks some. Altogether about 100,000 clones are present, about 94% being singletons, with the ten largest covering around 2%. This specimen consisted of peripheral blood, obtained on day 0 of AZD1222 vaccination. The TCR originated in an adult in good health.

CDR3: CASTRTPNYGYTF. Written as DNA, the CDR3 is TGTGCCAGCACCAGGACACCGAACTATGGCTACACCTTC. The rearrangement uses TRBV6-5 and TRBJ1-2; D perhaps matches TRBD1 (5 bases). The CDR3 is made up of 13 amino acids. The V end lost 7 bases, the J end lost 2 bases, and 11 bases lay between the germline ends. From germline, CDR1 is MNHEY and CDR2 SVGAGI.